The source of this T cell receptor (beta chain) is a study of radiotherapy plus CTLA-4 blockade in lung cancer. Points from the study as a whole: The authors reported that early blood T cell clone dynamics, with interferon-beta, best predicted response. Tumor-derived TCR clones expanded in blood after radiotherapy plus ipilimumab.

This clone was observed a handful of times. Its antigen is undetermined. Focal radiation with ipilimumab CTLA-4 blockade was given to patients with chemo-refractory metastatic non-small-cell lung cancer. TCRdb's copy holds only in-frame clones and misses some; the assay was immunoSEQ multiplex PCR. The data contain some 66,000 clones, approximately 80% of them singletons. Germline V gene lookup returns CDR1 MDHEN and CDR2 SYDVKM. V was pared by 8 bases and J by 4 bases, with 11 bases of the junction left unmatched. The CDR3 is made up of 16 amino acids. The sample was peripheral blood, taken from a patient treated with radiotherapy plus ipilimumab. The clonotype was recovered from a human donor with non-small cell lung cancer who had a partial response to radiotherapy plus ipilimumab. This rearrangement joins TRBV28 to TRBJ2-5; the match to TRBD1 covers 12 bases. The CDR3 nucleotides read TGTGCCAGCGGCCGGGACAGGGGGCTTGGTGGAGAGACCCAGTACTTC. This gives the protein CASGRDRGLGGETQYF.